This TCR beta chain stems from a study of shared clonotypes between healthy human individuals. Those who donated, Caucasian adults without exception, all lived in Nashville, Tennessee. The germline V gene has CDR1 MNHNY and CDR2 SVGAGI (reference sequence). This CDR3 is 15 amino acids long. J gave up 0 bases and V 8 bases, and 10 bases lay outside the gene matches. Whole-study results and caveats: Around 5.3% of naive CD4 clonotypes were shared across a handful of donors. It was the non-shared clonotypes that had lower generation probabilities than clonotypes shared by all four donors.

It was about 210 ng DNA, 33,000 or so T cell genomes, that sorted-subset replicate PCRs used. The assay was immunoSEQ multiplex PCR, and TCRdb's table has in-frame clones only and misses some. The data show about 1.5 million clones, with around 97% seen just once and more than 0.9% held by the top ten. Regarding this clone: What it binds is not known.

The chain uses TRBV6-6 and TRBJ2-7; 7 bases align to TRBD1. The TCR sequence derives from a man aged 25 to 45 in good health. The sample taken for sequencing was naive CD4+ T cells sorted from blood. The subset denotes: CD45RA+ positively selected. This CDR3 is CASHSKGQVSYEQYF. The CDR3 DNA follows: TGTGCCAGCCACTCCAAAGGACAGGTCTCCTACGAGCAGTACTTC.